Following are 21 T cell receptor beta chains from one sample sequenced in a study of identical twins. TCRdb reprocessed the 5' RACE reads with MiXCR, giving one entry per CDR3 protein. The sample contains about 480,000 distinct CDR3 sequences, approximately 15% of which appear only once. This sample was shared with a second study, whose subject was yellow fever vaccine responses in identical twins.

The sample taken for sequencing was CD4+ T cells sorted from blood. These receptors all come from a woman aged 18 to 35 in good health.

The sample holds a few counts of this clonotype. The chain is built from TRBV15 and TRBJ2-5; D is ambiguous. The CDR3 is made up of 15 amino acids. In germline, CDR1 is LNHNV, CDR2 YYDKDF (reference sequence). V shed 0 bases and J shed 0 bases, with 8 bases lying between them. The CDR3 here is CATSRDSTNQETQYF. DNA of the CDR3: TGTGCCACCAGCAGAGATAGCACAAACCAAGAGACCCAGTACTTC. The whole variable domain, filled in from reference TRBV15 and TRBJ2-5, reads DAMVIQNPRYQVTQFGKPVTLSCSQTLNHNVMYWYQQKSSQAPKLLFHYYDKDFNNEADTPDNFQSRRPNTSFCFLDIRSPGLGDTAMYLCATSRDSTNQETQYFGPGTRLLVL.

The V and J genes are TRBV20-1 and TRBJ2-7; TRBD2 agrees at 9 bases. With 4 bases clipped from V and 0 bases from J, the junction kept 10 bases outside the gene matches. Germline CDR1 and CDR2: DFQATT and SNEGSKA (reference sequence). The CDR3 extends over 16 amino acids. CDR3 bases: TGCAGTGCTACCTTTGGGGGCGGGAGGGTCTCCTACGAGCAGTACTTC. Its translation is CSATFGGGRVSYEQYF.

The rearrangement links TRBV18 to TRBJ2-7; D may correspond to TRBD1 or TRBD2 (6 bases each). Germline V gene data show CDR1 as KGHSH and CDR2 as LQKENI. Trimming removed 3 bases at V and 0 bases at J, with 15 bases between. CDR3 length: 16 amino acids. DNA of the CDR3: TGTGCCAGCTCACCCGCGGGACAACGGTTCTCCTACGAGCAGTACTTC. Translated: CASSPAGQRFSYEQYF.

The sample holds a few counts of this clonotype. This chain joins TRBV15 and TRBJ2-4; D unresolved. Germline V lookup: CDR1 LNHNV, CDR2 YYDKDF (reference sequence). The V end was cut by 3 bases, the J end by 6 bases, with 9 bases between. This CDR3 has 13 residues. The CDR3 is CATSSLSGNIQYF. The DNA for the CDR3 is TGTGCCACCAGCAGTCTTTCAGGAAACATTCAGTACTTC.

This clonotype was detected only a few times. The chain carries TRBV7-3 and TRBJ2-7; no firm D call. Trimming cost V 5 bases and J 3 bases, with 11 bases left between them. The CDR3 runs 13 residues. CDR1 is SGHTA, CDR2 FQGTGA, per germline. This CDR3 reads CASSDRTRYEQYF. In DNA, the CDR3 is TGTGCCAGCAGCGATCGAACCCGCTACGAGCAGTACTTC.

The V and J genes are TRBV30 and TRBJ1-1; no clear D gene. There are 13 residues in the CDR3. Per germline, CDR1 GTSNPN and CDR2 SVGIG (reference sequence). The V gene lost 3 bases and the J gene lost 0 bases, with 8 bases spanning the gap. For the CDR3, the DNA is TGTGCCTGGAGGGTTATTTTGAACACTGAAGCTTTCTTT. This codes for CAWRVILNTEAFF.

The rearrangement joins TRBV15 to TRBJ2-7; 10 nucleotides align to TRBD1. This CDR3 region has 15 residues. Germline values: CDR1 LNHNV, CDR2 YYDKDF (reference sequence). J was trimmed by 3 bases and V by 3 bases; bases with no gene match: 5. The CDR3 loop is CATSRPTGGFYEQYF. Here the CDR3 DNA reads TGTGCCACCAGCAGGCCGACAGGGGGCTTCTACGAGCAGTACTTC.

This chain joins TRBV7-8 and TRBJ2-1; TRBD2 matches at 9 bases. The V segment lost 1 base and the J segment 8 bases; nucleotides outside the gene matches: 9. Germline CDR1 SGHVS, CDR2 FQNEAQ. The CDR3 spans 16 residues. In DNA form, the CDR3 reads TGTGCCAGCAGCTTAGAGTCATCTAGCGGGAACTATGAGCAGTTCTTC. Protein: CASSLESSSGNYEQFF.

This clonotype was picked up a small number of times. This chain connects TRBV5-1 to TRBJ2-1; 11 bases fit TRBD2. V was pared by 4 bases and J by 8 bases, with 5 bases of the junction left unmatched. The CDR3 loop spans 14 amino acids. CDR1 and CDR2 (germline): SGHRS, YFSETQ. CDR3 DNA: TGCGCCAGCAGCATGACTAGCGGGAAAGATGAGCAGTTCTTC. Translating it yields CASSMTSGKDEQFF.

This clonotype appeared many times. The chain recombines TRBV14 with TRBJ2-1; 9 bases fit TRBD1. V lost 0 bases to trimming and J lost 0 bases; unmatched junction nucleotides: 6. CDR3 length equals 18 residues. Looked up from germline, CDR1 is SGHDN and CDR2 is FVKESK. This CDR3 reads CASSQERGGQGSYNEQFF. The CDR3 DNA is TGTGCCAGCAGCCAAGAAAGGGGGGGACAGGGCTCCTACAATGAGCAGTTCTTC.

V gene TRBV7-2 combines with J gene TRBJ2-1, with a weak D call TRBD2 (5 bases). V dropped 8 bases and J dropped 5 bases, with 10 bases sitting between them. Per the germline V gene, CDR1 is SGHTA and CDR2 is FQGNSA. The CDR3 runs 12 residues. CDR3 nucleotides: TGTGCCAGCCGACTATATAACAATGAGCAGTTCTTC. Residues: CASRLYNNEQFF.

The chain uses TRBV5-1 and TRBJ1-2; D call uncertain. V lost 0 bases, J lost 8 bases, and 17 bases lay in between. The germline V gene has CDR1 SGHRS and CDR2 YFSETQ. There are 15 residues in the CDR3. CDR3 region: CASSLAVSSQGGYTF. In DNA form, the CDR3 reads TGCGCCAGCAGCTTGGCCGTGTCGTCCCAAGGCGGCTACACCTTC.

This clonotype was recorded at least ten times. The chain carries TRBV24-1 and TRBJ2-1, with D possibly TRBD2 on 5 matching bases. The CDR3 has 17 residues. V lost 0 bases and J lost 0, with 11 bases in between. Germline CDR1 is KGHDR and CDR2 is SFDVKD. The CDR3, as DNA: TGTGCCACCAGTGATTTGCGTCCGGGAAGCTCCTACAATGAGCAGTTCTTC. Protein product: CATSDLRPGSSYNEQFF.

The chain links TRBV6-2 or TRBV6-3 to TRBJ2-1, with D perhaps matching TRBD2 (6 bases). In germline, CDR1 is MNHEY, CDR2 SVGEGT. Trimming cost V 4 bases and J 0 bases, with 19 bases left between them. There are 18 residues in the CDR3. CDR3 region: CASSFLASRGVSYNEQFF. The CDR3 DNA reads as TGTGCCAGCAGTTTCCTAGCGAGTAGAGGGGTCTCCTACAATGAGCAGTTCTTC.

This clonotype was found many times. This chain connects TRBV6-2 or TRBV6-3 to TRBJ2-7; 10 nucleotides match TRBD2. The V and J ends lost 7 bases and 7 bases, in that order; junction bases with no gene match: 7. The CDR3 has 13 amino acids. In germline, CDR1 is MNHEY, CDR2 SVGEGT. CDR3 sequence (DNA): TGTGCCAGCACGCCTAGCGGGAGTAAGGAGCAGTACTTC. Protein product: CASTPSGSKEQYF.

This chain joins TRBV12-5 and TRBJ2-1; D might be TRBD1 or TRBD2, each matching 6 bases. The germline V and J ends were trimmed by 5 bases and 5 bases, with 13 bases remaining between them. Germline assignment: CDR1 LGHNT and CDR2 FRNRAP. This CDR3 has 14 residues. CDR3 nucleotides: TGTGCTAGTGGTCCCCCCCGGGGGCACAATGAGCAGTTCTTC. As protein: CASGPPRGHNEQFF.

This clonotype was seen a handful of times. V and J are TRBV3-1 and TRBJ2-7, with a possible D match to TRBD2 (6 bases). Germline CDR1 reads LGHDT; CDR2 reads YNNKEL (reference sequence). V was pared by 2 bases and J by 4 bases, with 15 bases between. The CDR3 consists of 15 residues. The CDR3 is CASSQRRRAVYEQYF. The CDR3 DNA follows: TGTGCCAGCAGCCAACGAAGGAGGGCCGTTTACGAGCAGTACTTC.

The chain has TRBV15 and TRBJ2-3, with D unresolved. The CDR3 runs to 14 residues. Trimming shortened V by 2 bases and J by 4 bases, and 10 bases separated the two germline ends. The germline V gene encodes CDR1 LNHNV and CDR2 YYDKDF (reference sequence). This CDR3 is CATSRPGRPDTQYF. Written as DNA, the CDR3 is TGTGCCACCAGCAGACCCGGACGGCCAGATACGCAGTATTTT. Drawing the rest from reference TRBV15 and TRBJ2-3, the complete variable domain is DAMVIQNPRYQVTQFGKPVTLSCSQTLNHNVMYWYQQKSSQAPKLLFHYYDKDFNNEADTPDNFQSRRPNTSFCFLDIRSPGLGDTAMYLCATSRPGRPDTQYFGPGTRLTVL.

This chain uses TRBV27 with TRBJ2-1, with 14 bases matching TRBD2. The V gene end was trimmed by 5 bases and the J gene end by 5 bases; junction bases not matched to a gene: 11. Looked up from germline, CDR1 is MNHEY and CDR2 is SMNVEV (reference sequence). This CDR3 spans 18 amino acids. The CDR3 reads CASSPRLAGGLLDNEQFF. The CDR3 bases are TGTGCCAGCAGTCCACGACTAGCGGGGGGGTTATTGGACAATGAGCAGTTCTTC.

This clonotype was detected a few times. This sequence joins TRBV27 and TRBJ2-5, with TRBD2 matching 10 bases. The CDR3 totals 16 residues. Germline V gene data show CDR1 as MNHEY and CDR2 as SMNVEV (reference sequence). Trimming removed 0 bases from V and 5 bases from J; junction bases left unmatched: 6. The CDR3 is CASSLSLAGVLETQYF. CDR3 sequence (DNA): TGTGCCAGCAGTTTATCTCTAGCGGGGGTGTTGGAGACCCAGTACTTC.

The genes are TRBV12-3 or TRBV12-4 and TRBJ2-5; TRBD2 agrees at 9 bases. This CDR3 spans 15 amino acids. Trimming at V came to 1 base and at J to 1 base, leaving 1 base not matched to a gene. CDR3 region: CASSLVAGVQETQYF. As DNA, the CDR3 is TGTGCCAGCAGTTTAGTAGCGGGGGTCCAAGAGACCCAGTACTTC.